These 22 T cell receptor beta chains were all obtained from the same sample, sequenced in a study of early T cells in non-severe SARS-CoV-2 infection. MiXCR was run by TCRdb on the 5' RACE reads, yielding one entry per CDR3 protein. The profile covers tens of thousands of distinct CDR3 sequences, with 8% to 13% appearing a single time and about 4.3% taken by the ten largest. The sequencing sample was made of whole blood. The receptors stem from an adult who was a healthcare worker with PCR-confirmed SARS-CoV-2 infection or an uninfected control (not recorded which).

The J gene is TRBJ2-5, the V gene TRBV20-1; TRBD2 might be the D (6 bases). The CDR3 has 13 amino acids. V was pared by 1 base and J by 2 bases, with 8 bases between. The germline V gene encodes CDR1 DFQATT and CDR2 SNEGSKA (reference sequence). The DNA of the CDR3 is TGCAGTGCTAGAGCCGGAGGGCAAGAGACCCAGTACTTC. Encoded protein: CSARAGGQETQYF.

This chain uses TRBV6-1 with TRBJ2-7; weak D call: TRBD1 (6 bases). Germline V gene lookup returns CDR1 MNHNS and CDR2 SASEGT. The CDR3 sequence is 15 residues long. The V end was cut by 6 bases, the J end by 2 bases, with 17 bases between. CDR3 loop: CASRDHRAGAYEQYF. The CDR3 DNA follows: TGTGCCAGCAGGGACCACAGGGCTGGGGCCTACGAGCAGTACTTC.

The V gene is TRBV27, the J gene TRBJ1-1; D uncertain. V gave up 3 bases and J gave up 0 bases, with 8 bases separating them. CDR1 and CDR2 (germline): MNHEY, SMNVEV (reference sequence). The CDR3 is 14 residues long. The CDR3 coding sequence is TGTGCCAGCAGTTTCTCGAACCTGAACACTGAAGCTTTCTTT. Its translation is CASSFSNLNTEAFF.

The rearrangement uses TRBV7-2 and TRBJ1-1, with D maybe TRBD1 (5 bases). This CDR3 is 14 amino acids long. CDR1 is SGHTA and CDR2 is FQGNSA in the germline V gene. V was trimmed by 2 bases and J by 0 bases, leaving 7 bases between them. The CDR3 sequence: CASSLQGLNTEAFF. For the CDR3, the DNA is TGTGCCAGCAGCTTACAGGGCCTGAACACTGAAGCTTTCTTT.

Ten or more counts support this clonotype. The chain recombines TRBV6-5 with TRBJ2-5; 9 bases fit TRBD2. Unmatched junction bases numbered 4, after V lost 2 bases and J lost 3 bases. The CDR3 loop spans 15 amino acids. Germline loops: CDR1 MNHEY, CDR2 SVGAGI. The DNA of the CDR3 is TGTGCCAGCAGTTACCGCGGGGGGGGTGAAGAGACCCAGTACTTC. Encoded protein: CASSYRGGGEETQYF.

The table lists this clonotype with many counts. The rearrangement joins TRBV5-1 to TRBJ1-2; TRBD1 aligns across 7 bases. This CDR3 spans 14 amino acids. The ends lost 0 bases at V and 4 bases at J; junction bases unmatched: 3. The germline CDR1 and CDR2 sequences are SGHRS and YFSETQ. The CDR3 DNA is TGCGCCAGCAGCTTGGCAACAGGGGTCTATGGCTACACCTTC. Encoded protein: CASSLATGVYGYTF. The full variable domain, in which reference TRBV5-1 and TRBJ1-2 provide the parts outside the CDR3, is KAGVTQTPRYLIKTRGQQVTLSCSPISGHRSVSWYQQTPGQGLQFLFEYFSETQRNKGNFPGRFSGRQFSNSRSEMNVSTLELGDSALYLCASSLATGVYGYTFGSGTRLTVV.

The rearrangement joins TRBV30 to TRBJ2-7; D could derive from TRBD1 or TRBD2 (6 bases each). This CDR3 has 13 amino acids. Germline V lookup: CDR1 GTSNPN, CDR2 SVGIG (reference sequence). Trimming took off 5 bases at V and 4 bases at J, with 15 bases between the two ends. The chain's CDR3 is CAWRHGGRYEQYF. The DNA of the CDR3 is TGTGCCTGGCGTCACGGGGGCAGGTACGAGCAGTACTTC. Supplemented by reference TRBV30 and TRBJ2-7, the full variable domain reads SQTIHQWPATLVQPVGSPLSLECTVEGTSNPNLYWYRQAAGRGLQLLFYSVGIGQISSEVPQNLSASRPQDRQFILSSKKLLLSDSGFYLCAWRHGGRYEQYFGPGTRLTVT.

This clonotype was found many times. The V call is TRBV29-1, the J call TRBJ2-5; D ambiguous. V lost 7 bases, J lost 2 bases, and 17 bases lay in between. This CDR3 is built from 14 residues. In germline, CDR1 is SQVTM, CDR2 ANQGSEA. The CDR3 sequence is CSAQARNNQETQYF. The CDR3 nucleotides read TGCAGCGCCCAAGCCCGGAACAATCAAGAGACCCAGTACTTC. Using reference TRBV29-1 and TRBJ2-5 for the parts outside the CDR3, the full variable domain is SAVISQKPSRDICQRGTSLTIQCQVDSQVTMMFWYRQQPGQSLTLIATANQGSEATYESGFVIDKFPISRPNLTFSTLTVSNMSPEDSSIYLCSAQARNNQETQYFGPGTRLLVL.

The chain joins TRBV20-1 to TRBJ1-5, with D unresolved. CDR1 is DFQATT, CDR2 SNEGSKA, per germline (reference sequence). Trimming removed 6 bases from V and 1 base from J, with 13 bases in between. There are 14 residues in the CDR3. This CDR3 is CSAQMRGSNQPQHF. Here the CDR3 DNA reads TGCAGTGCCCAGATGCGAGGGAGCAATCAGCCCCAGCATTTT.

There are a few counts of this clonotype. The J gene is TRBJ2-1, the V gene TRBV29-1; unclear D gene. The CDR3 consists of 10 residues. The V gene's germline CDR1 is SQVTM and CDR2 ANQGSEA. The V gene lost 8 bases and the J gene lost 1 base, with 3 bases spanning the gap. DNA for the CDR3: TGCAGCTTTTCCTACAATGAGCAGTTCTTC. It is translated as CSFSYNEQFF.

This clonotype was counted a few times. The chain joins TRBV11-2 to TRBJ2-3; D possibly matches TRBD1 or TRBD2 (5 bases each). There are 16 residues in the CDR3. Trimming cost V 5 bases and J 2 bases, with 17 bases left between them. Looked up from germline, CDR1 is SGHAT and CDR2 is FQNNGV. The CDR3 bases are TGTGCCAGCAGCCACCGGGACGGAGTCTTCACAGATACGCAGTATTTT. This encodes CASSHRDGVFTDTQYF. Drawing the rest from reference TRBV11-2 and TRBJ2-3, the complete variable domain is EAGVAQSPRYKIIEKRQSVAFWCNPISGHATLYWYQQILGQGPKLLIQFQNNGVVDDSQLPKDRFSAERLKGVDSTLKIQPAKLEDSAVYLCASSHRDGVFTDTQYFGPGTRLTVL.

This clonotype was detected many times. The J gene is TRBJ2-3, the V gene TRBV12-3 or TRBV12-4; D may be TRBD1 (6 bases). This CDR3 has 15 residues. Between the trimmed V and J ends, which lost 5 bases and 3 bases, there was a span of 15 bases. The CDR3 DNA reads TGTGCCAGCAGTCCCCTGGGGGCGGTTACAGATACGCAGTATTTT. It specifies CASSPLGAVTDTQYF.

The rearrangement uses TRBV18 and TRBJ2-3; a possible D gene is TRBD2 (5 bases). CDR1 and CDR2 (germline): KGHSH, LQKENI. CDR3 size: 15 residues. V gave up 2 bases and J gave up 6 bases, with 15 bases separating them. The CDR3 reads CASSPRSSGRDTQYF. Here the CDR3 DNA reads TGTGCCAGCTCACCAAGGTCCAGCGGCAGGGATACGCAGTATTTT.

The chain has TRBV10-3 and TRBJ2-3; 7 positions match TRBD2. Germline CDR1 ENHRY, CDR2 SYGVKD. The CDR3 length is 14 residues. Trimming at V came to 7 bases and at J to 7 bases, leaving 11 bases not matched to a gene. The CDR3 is CAITQAGKHNTQYF. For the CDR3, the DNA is TGTGCCATCACACAAGCGGGGAAACACAATACGCAGTATTTT.

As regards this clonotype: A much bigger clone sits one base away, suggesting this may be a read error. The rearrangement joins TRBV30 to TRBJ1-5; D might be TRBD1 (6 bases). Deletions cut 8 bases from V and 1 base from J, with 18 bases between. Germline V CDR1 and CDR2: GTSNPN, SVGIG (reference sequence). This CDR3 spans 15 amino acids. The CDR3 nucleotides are TGTGCCCGGACGGGGGCGGCGGTGAGCAATCAGCCCCAGCATTTT. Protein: CARTGAAVSNQPQHF. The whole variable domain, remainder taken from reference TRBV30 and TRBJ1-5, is SQTIHQWPATLVQPVGSPLSLECTVEGTSNPNLYWYRQAAGRGLQLLFYSVGIGQISSEVPQNLSASRPQDRQFILSSKKLLLSDSGFYLCARTGAAVSNQPQHFGDGTRLSIL.

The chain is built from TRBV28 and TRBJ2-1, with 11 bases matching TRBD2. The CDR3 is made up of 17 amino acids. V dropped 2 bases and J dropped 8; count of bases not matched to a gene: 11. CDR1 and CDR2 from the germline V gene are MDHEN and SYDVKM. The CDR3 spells CASSLGLLAGEGYEQFF. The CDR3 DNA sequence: TGTGCCAGCAGTTTAGGCTTACTAGCGGGAGAGGGCTATGAGCAGTTCTTC.

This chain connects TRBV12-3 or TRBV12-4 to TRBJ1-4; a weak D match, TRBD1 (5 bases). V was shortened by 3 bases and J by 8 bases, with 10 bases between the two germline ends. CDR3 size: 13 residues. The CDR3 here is CASSLWGREKLFF. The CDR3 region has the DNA TGTGCCAGCAGTTTGTGGGGGAGAGAAAAACTGTTTTTT.

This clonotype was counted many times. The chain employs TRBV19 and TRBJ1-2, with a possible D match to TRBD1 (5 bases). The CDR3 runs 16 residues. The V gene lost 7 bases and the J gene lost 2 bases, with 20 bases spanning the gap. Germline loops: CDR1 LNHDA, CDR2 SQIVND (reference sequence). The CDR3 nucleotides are TGTGCCAGTAAATACAGGACGGAACCCTTGAACTATGGCTACACCTTC. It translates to CASKYRTEPLNYGYTF.

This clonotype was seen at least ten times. Here the CDR3 reads CASSQDLMYEQYF. The CDR3 bases are TGTGCCAGCAGCCAAGACCTCATGTACGAGCAGTACTTC. J is TRBJ2-7 and V is TRBV14; D is unresolved. The V end was cut by 0 bases, the J end by 4 bases, with 7 bases between. The CDR3 totals 13 residues. Germline lookup yields CDR1 SGHDN and CDR2 FVKESK.

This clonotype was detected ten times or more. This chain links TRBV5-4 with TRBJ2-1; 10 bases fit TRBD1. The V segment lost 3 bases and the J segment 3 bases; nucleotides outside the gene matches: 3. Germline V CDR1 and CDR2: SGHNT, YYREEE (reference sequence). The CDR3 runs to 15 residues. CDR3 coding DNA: TGTGCCAGCAGCTCCTGGACAGGGGGCTACAATGAGCAGTTCTTC. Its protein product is CASSSWTGGYNEQFF. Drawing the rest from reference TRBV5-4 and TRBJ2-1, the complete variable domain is ETGVTQSPTHLIKTRGQQVTLRCSSQSGHNTVSWYQQALGQGPQFIFQYYREEENGRGNFPPRFSGLQFPNYSSELNVNALELDDSALYLCASSSWTGGYNEQFFGPGTRLTVL.

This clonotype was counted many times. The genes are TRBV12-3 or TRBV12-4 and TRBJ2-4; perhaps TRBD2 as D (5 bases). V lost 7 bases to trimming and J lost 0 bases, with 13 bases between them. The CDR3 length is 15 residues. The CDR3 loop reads CASTSRRGAKNIQYF. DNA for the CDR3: TGTGCCAGCACCTCGCGTCGGGGAGCCAAAAACATTCAGTACTTC.

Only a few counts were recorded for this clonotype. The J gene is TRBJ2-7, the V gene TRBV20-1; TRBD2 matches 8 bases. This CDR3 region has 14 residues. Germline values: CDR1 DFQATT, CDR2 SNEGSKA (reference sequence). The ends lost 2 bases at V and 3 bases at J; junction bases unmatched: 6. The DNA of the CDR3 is TGCAGTGCTAGATCTGCACTAGCGGACTACGAGCAGTACTTC. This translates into CSARSALADYEQYF.